This entry lists 8 T cell receptor beta chains sequenced from one sample in a study of blood T cell repertoires in COVID-19. Some clones are missing from TCRdb's copy, which holds only in-frame ones; the method was immunoSEQ multiplex PCR. Of 150,000 to 180,000 clones detected, about 85% appear once; the ten largest clones hold roughly 8%. Specimen: peripheral blood. All receptors come from a woman in her fifties or sixties with COVID-19, enrolled during active disease.

This clone was observed a few times. In nucleotides, the CDR3 is TGCGCCAGCAGTGTAGCTAGCGGGGTCCGGACCTACAATGAGCAGTTCTTC. It yields the protein CASSVASGVRTYNEQFF. The chain joins TRBV10-1 to TRBJ2-1; TRBD2 matches at 9 bases. V was clipped by 4 bases and J by 2 bases; unmatched bases: 9. Looked up from germline, CDR1 is WNHNN and CDR2 is SYGVQD (reference sequence). The CDR3 runs to 17 residues.

The rearrangement uses TRBV10-3 and TRBJ2-7; TRBD1 matches 9 bases. This CDR3 region has 15 residues. The germline CDR1 and CDR2 sequences are ENHRY and SYGVKD. J gave up 0 bases and V 4 bases, and 4 bases lay outside the gene matches. The CDR3 bases are TGTGCCATCAGTGTAGGACAGGGGAGCTCCTACGAGCAGTACGTC. It is translated as CAISVGQGSSYEQYV.

There are a few counts of this clone. The chain is built from TRBV7-9 and TRBJ2-6; D gene unclear. Germline CDR1 SEHNR, CDR2 FQNEAQ (reference sequence). This CDR3 has 16 residues. Trimming shortened V by 7 bases and J by 3 bases, and 16 bases separated the two germline ends. This CDR3 reads CASILLPEGGANVLTF. The CDR3 bases are TGTGCCAGCATCCTACTACCGGAAGGTGGGGCCAACGTCCTGACTTTC.

V is TRBV3-1 (or the pseudogene TRBV3-2) and J is TRBJ1-5; D uncertain. V lost 0 bases and J 4 bases, leaving 10 bases between the germline ends. CDR3 length: 15 residues. Germline V gene lookup returns CDR1 LGHDT and CDR2 YNNKEL (reference sequence). CDR3 in amino acids: CASSQDQAENQPQHF. The CDR3 DNA is TGTGCCAGCAGCCAAGATCAGGCAGAGAATCAGCCCCAGCATTTT.

The chain joins TRBV25-1 to TRBJ1-5; a weak D match, TRBD1 (5 bases). CDR1 MGHDK and CDR2 SYGVNS come from the germline V gene. This CDR3 region has 14 residues. Trimming left V 5 bases short and J 1 base short, with 9 bases between. CDR3 sequence (DNA): TGTGCCAGCAGTAAGGGGAAGAGCAATCAGCCCCAGCATTTT. Amino acid sequence: CASSKGKSNQPQHF.

The chain joins TRBV7-9 to TRBJ1-5, with 11 bases aligning to TRBD1. Per germline, CDR1 SEHNR and CDR2 FQNEAQ (reference sequence). V trimming: 5 bases; J trimming: 7 bases; junction bases outside the gene matches: 7. This CDR3 has 15 residues. CDR3: CASSQGQGALQPQHF. CDR3 coding DNA: TGTGCCAGCAGCCAAGGACAGGGGGCTTTGCAGCCCCAGCATTTT.

This clone was observed once. This chain joins TRBV24-1 and TRBJ1-2, with 10 positions matching TRBD1. Germline V gene lookup returns CDR1 KGHDR and CDR2 SFDVKD. This CDR3 has 15 amino acids. V shed 4 bases and J 8 bases; nucleotides not matched to a gene: 9. The CDR3 spells CATSDRDRGRWGYTF. CDR3 coding DNA: TGTGCCACCAGTGACCGAGACAGGGGGCGCTGGGGCTACACCTTC.

This clone came up once. The rearrangement links TRBV7-3 to TRBJ2-3; tentative D call: TRBD2 (6 bases). Deletions cut 1 base from V and 2 bases from J, with 13 bases between. This CDR3 contains 16 residues. From germline, CDR1 is SGHTA and CDR2 FQGTGA. The CDR3 bases are TGTGCCAGCAGCTTAAAGGCTAGCGAAGTCACAGATACGCAGTATTTT. Amino acid sequence: CASSLKASEVTDTQYF.